This TCR beta chain was identified during a study of T-cell memory formation after mild COVID-19. Study-wide points: There was no confirmation that second-wave clones peaking on day 37 were SARS-CoV-2 specific. Clones that got smaller from day 15 to 85 had even CD4/CD8, while clones growing later tipped toward CD4+. The study detected some responding clones in pre-infection memory, suggesting cross-reactive memory joined.

TCRdb re-called the 5' RACE reads through MiXCR, storing one row per CDR3 protein. Of some 320,000 distinct CDR3 sequences in the sample, about 16% are singletons; the top ten hold approximately 20%. This clonotype was counted between two and nine times. The antigen is unknown. Trimming left V 1 base short and J 5 bases short, with 11 bases between. The CDR3 totals 14 residues. Per the germline V gene, CDR1 is SGHVS and CDR2 is FQNEAQ. The chain uses TRBV7-8 and TRBJ1-1; unclear D gene. This clonotype was obtained from a man aged 18-30 years who had mild COVID-19 (a few samples of this study predate the infection). Cell type and time point are not known. Material for sequencing was PBMCs or a T cell subset sorted from them (not recorded which). The CDR3 sequence is CASSLVVGRTEAFF. CDR3 sequence (DNA): TGTGCCAGCAGCTTAGTAGTCGGACGGACTGAAGCTTTCTTT.